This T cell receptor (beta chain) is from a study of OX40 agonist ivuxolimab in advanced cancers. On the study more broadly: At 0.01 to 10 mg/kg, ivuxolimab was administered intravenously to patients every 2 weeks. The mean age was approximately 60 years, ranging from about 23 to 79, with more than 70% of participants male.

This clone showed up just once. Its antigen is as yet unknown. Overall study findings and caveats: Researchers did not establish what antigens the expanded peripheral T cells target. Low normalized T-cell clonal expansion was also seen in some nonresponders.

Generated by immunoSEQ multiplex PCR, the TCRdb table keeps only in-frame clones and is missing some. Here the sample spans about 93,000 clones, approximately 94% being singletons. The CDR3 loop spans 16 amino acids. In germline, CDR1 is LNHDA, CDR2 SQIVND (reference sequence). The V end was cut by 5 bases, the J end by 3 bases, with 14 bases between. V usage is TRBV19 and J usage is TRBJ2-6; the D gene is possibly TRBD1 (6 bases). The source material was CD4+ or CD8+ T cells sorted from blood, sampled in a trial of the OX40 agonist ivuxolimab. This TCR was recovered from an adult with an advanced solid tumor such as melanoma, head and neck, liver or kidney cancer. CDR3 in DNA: TGTGCCAGTAGTCCCATTACAGGGAGTGGGGCCAACGTCCTGACTTTC. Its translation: CASSPITGSGANVLTF.